A single sample gave rise to the 14 T cell receptor beta chains below, sequenced in a study of OX40 agonist ivuxolimab in advanced cancers. Produced via immunoSEQ multiplex PCR; TCRdb's table is partial and in-frame only. The sample has more than 45,000 clones, 70% to 90% seen once. This sample comprised CD4+ or CD8+ T cells sorted from blood, obtained in a trial of the OX40 agonist ivuxolimab. The origin of the receptors is an adult with an advanced solid tumor such as melanoma, head and neck, liver or kidney cancer.

The chain joins TRBV5-4 to TRBJ2-7; 7 nucleotides align to TRBD1. The CDR3 consists of 14 residues. J gave up 2 bases and V 1 base, and 3 bases lay outside the gene matches. Germline assignment: CDR1 SGHNT and CDR2 YYREEE (reference sequence). The CDR3 region has the DNA TGTGCCAGCAGCTTGCGGGACAGCCCCTACGAGCAGTACTTC. It codes for CASSLRDSPYEQYF.

This clone was found a few times. The rearrangement uses TRBV6-1 and TRBJ2-1, with 7 bases matching TRBD1. CDR3 length: 14 amino acids. Losses at the gene ends were 5 bases for V and 5 bases for J; bases not matched to a gene: 6. The germline V gene encodes CDR1 MNHNS and CDR2 SASEGT. The CDR3 spells CASSPPDRDNEQFF. For the CDR3, the DNA is TGTGCCAGCAGTCCTCCTGACAGGGACAATGAGCAGTTCTTC.

This chain uses TRBV27 with TRBJ2-7, with 9 bases identical to TRBD1. This CDR3 has 15 amino acids. Germline lookup yields CDR1 MNHEY and CDR2 SMNVEV (reference sequence). V lost 5 bases, J lost 4 bases, and 9 bases stayed unmatched. The CDR3 DNA reads TGTGCCAGCAGTCCGCCCGGGACAGGGATATACGAGCAGTACTTC. The encoded protein is CASSPPGTGIYEQYF.

The CDR3 DNA reads TGTGCCAGCAGCTTGAGGTCCGGTGCTAGGCGGTTATACGAGCAGTACTTC. It is translated as CASSLRSGARRLYEQYF. The chain employs TRBV5-6 and TRBJ2-7, with D hard to call. The CDR3 totals 17 residues. With 1 base removed from V and 4 bases from J, the gap between germline ends came to 21 bases. Germline CDR1 is SGHDT and CDR2 is YYEEEE.

This clone was detected once. V gene TRBV28 combines with J gene TRBJ2-1, with D possibly being TRBD2 (6 bases). Germline V lookup: CDR1 MDHEN, CDR2 SYDVKM. CDR3 length equals 12 residues. V was pared by 11 bases and J by 9 bases, with 17 bases between. DNA for the CDR3: TGTGCCTGCGGGACTTATCTTTTTGAGCAGTTCTTC. Amino acid sequence: CACGTYLFEQFF.

The rearrangement links TRBV28 to TRBJ2-7; D tentatively reads TRBD1 or TRBD2 (5 bases each). Germline V lookup: CDR1 MDHEN, CDR2 SYDVKM. The CDR3 covers 16 residues. Deletions cut 2 bases from V and 0 bases from J, with 14 bases between. The CDR3 loop is CASSLPVGGGSYEQYF. The CDR3 nucleotides read TGTGCCAGCAGTTTACCGGTTGGTGGGGGCTCCTACGAGCAGTACTTC. The full variable domain, with the rest looked up from reference TRBV28 and TRBJ2-7, is DVKVTQSSRYLVKRTGEKVFLECVQDMDHENMFWYRQDPGLGLRLIYFSYDVKMKEKGDIPEGYSVSREKKERFSLILESASTNQTSMYLCASSLPVGGGSYEQYFGPGTRLTVT.

CDR3 in amino acids: CASSRSGTVVSGNTIYF. CDR3 nucleotide sequence: TGTGCCAGCAGCCGCTCCGGGACAGTGGTAAGTGGAAACACCATATATTTT. The chain is built from TRBV7-3 and TRBJ1-3; 7 positions match TRBD1. Germline V gene lookup returns CDR1 SGHTA and CDR2 FQGTGA. This CDR3 region has 17 residues. V lost 5 bases, J lost 3 bases, and 13 bases stayed unmatched.

The sample holds a few counts of this clone. The chain uses TRBV28 and TRBJ2-7, with 7 bases matching TRBD1. The CDR3 contains 13 residues. Germline V CDR1 and CDR2: MDHEN, SYDVKM. With V trimmed by 8 bases and J by 2 bases, 6 bases remained unmatched. The CDR3 DNA follows: TGTGCCAGCGGACCGGGACAGCCCTACGAGCAGTACTTC. It translates to CASGPGQPYEQYF.

The CDR3 loop is CASSLLAVDGEQYF. The CDR3 nucleotides are TGTGCCAGCAGCTTGCTAGCGGTGGATGGCGAGCAGTACTTC. This rearrangement joins TRBV5-4 to TRBJ2-7; 7 bases fit TRBD2. CDR3 size: 14 residues. Germline V gives CDR1 SGHNT, CDR2 YYREEE (reference sequence). The V and J ends lost 1 base and 6 bases, in that order; junction bases with no gene match: 7.

J is TRBJ1-4 and V is TRBV11-3; 7 bases fit TRBD1. Germline V gene lookup returns CDR1 SGHNT and CDR2 YENEEA. Trimming took 1 base from V and 8 from J; bases not matched to a gene: 1. The CDR3 spans 13 residues. The CDR3 DNA reads TGTGCCAGCAGCTTAGTGGACAGGGAAAAACTGTTTTTT. This codes for CASSLVDREKLFF.

This chain connects TRBV7-9 to TRBJ1-1, with D unclear. The CDR3 covers 12 residues. CDR1 is SEHNR and CDR2 is FQNEAQ in the germline V gene (reference sequence). Trimming removed 3 bases at V and 6 bases at J, with 8 bases between. For the CDR3, the DNA is TGTGCCAGCAGCTTGGCGACTCCTGAAGCTTTCTTT. Protein: CASSLATPEAFF.

The rearrangement joins TRBV27 to TRBJ2-1; the D gene is possibly TRBD2 (5 bases). Trimming cost V 7 bases and J 3 bases, with 16 bases left between them. From germline, CDR1 is MNHEY and CDR2 SMNVEV (reference sequence). The CDR3 consists of 15 residues. The CDR3 DNA sequence: TGTGCCAGCACCCGAGAACCCGAGGGCTACAATGAGCAGTTCTTC. This sequence encodes CASTREPEGYNEQFF.

This clone turned up a few times. The chain combines TRBV19 with TRBJ1-5; D gene unclear. The V gene lost 4 bases and the J gene lost 0 bases, with 10 bases spanning the gap. Looked up from germline, CDR1 is LNHDA and CDR2 is SQIVND (reference sequence). The CDR3 has 15 amino acids. The CDR3 nucleotides are TGTGCCAGTAGTACCCAAGGGAGTAGCAATCAGCCCCAGCATTTT. Translation gives CASSTQGSSNQPQHF.

The V call is TRBV7-2, the J call TRBJ2-1; the match to TRBD2 covers 10 bases. The CDR3 covers 16 residues. Germline V CDR1 and CDR2: SGHTA, FQGNSA. V lost 5 bases to trimming and J lost 4 bases; unmatched junction nucleotides: 8. CDR3 sequence reads: CASSPVPSGSYNEQFF. As DNA, the CDR3 is TGTGCCAGCAGCCCCGTTCCTAGCGGGAGTTACAATGAGCAGTTCTTC. The full variable domain, in which reference TRBV7-2 and TRBJ2-1 provide the parts outside the CDR3, is GAGVSQSPSNKVTEKGKDVELRCDPISGHTALYWYRQSLGQGLEFLIYFQGNSAPDKSGLPSDRFSAERTGGSVSTLTIQRTQQEDSAVYLCASSPVPSGSYNEQFFGPGTRLTVL.